This TCR beta chain was captured by sequencing in a study of PD-L1 blockade in urothelial cancer. Overall study context: Typically, measured as a median, blood samples had roughly 140,000 T cells.

Some clones are missing from TCRdb's copy, which holds only in-frame ones; the method was immunoSEQ multiplex PCR. The sample records fewer than 75,000 clones, roughly 90% being singletons. Germline-derived CDR1 and CDR2 are SNHLY and FYNNEI. The CDR3 contains 17 residues. The trim removed 8 bases at V and 4 bases at J, leaving 15 bases unmatched. Sample time point: pretreatment peripheral blood. Sequenced material: PBMCs, taken around atezolizumab (anti-PD-L1) treatment. The source is a man between 65 and 80 years old with urothelial cancer. The genes are TRBV2 and TRBJ1-1, with TRBD1 identical over 11 bases. In DNA form, the CDR3 reads TGTGCCAGCCTGGGAACCGGACAGGGGGCGCGAAGCACTGAAGCTTTCTTT. It yields the protein CASLGTGQGARSTEAFF.